This TCR beta chain was sequenced in a study of T cells in Graves' hyperthyroidism and ophthalmopathy. RNA transcripts were the template for amplifying TCR beta CDR3 regions. The primer set for the first-round RT-PCR of the TCR CDR3 was HTBI. TCRdb called the multiplex PCR reads again in MiXCR, with one record for every CDR3 protein. The repertoire holds around 620,000 distinct CDR3 sequences, with 14% as singletons. CDR1 is SNHLY, CDR2 FYNNEI, per germline. Trimming at V came to 3 bases and at J to 10 bases, leaving 12 bases not matched to a gene. This CDR3 spans 16 amino acids. Notes on this clonotype: What it binds is not known.

Broader study findings: Through a model of 13 V-J features, ophthalmopathy was separated from stable hyperthyroidism.

The sequencing sample was made of blood. This chain uses TRBV2 with TRBJ2-1; 10 bases fit TRBD2. The receptor comes from a woman between 18 and 29 years old with Graves' ophthalmopathy. The CDR3 coding sequence is TGTGCCAGCAGTGAGGGGTGGCTAGCGGGAGTAGGGGAGCAGTTCTTC. It codes for CASSEGWLAGVGEQFF.